This TCR beta chain was identified in a study of shared clonotypes between healthy human individuals. Study as a whole: CD8 memory received one plate per donor, CD8 naive two, CD4 memory three and CD4 naive three.

Germline values: CDR1 SNHLY, CDR2 FYNNEI. The V end was cut by 7 bases, the J end by 7 bases, with 13 bases between. The CDR3 length is 13 residues. Deep was the level at which the assay was run. Each subset's genomic DNA was split evenly across several immunoSEQ plates. Profiling relied on immunoSEQ multiplex PCR, and the TCRdb table lists in-frame clones only, not all of them. The data hold fewer than 850,000 clones, with about 96% observed a single time. Naive CD8 cells comprised CD45RO-negative, CCR7-positively selected cells, excluding terminally differentiated effector memory CD45RA+ cells. There were only Caucasian adults among the donors, and all lived in Nashville, Tennessee.

The gene calls are TRBV2 and TRBJ1-4, with unresolved D. The sequencing sample was made of naive CD8+ T cells sorted from blood. This receptor was identified in a man under 40 in good health. CDR3 sequence (DNA): TGTGCCAGCACTCCTCCCGTGGGTGAAAAACTGTTTTTT. Protein product: CASTPPVGEKLFF.